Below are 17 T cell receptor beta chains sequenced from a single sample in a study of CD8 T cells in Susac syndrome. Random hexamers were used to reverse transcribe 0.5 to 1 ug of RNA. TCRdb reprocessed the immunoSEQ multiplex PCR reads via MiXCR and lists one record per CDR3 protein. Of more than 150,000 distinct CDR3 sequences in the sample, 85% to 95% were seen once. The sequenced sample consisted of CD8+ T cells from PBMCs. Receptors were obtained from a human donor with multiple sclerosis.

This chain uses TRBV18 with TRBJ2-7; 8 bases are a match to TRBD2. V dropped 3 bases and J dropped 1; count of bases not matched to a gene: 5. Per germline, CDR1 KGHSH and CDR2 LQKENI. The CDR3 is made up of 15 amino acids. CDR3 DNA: TGTGCCAGCTCACCCCAGGGGACTAGATCCTACGAGCAGTACTTC. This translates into CASSPQGTRSYEQYF. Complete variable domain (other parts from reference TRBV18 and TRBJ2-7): NAGVMQNPRHLVRRRGQEARLRCSPMKGHSHVYWYRQLPEEGLKFMVYLQKENIIDESGMPKERFSAEFPKEGPSILRIQQVVRGDSAAYFCASSPQGTRSYEQYFGPGTRLTVT.

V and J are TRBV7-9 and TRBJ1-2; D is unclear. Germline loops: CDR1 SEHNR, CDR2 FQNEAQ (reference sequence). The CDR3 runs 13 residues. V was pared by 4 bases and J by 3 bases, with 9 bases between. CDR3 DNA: TGTGCCAGCAGCTCCGGCGGTGACTATGGCTACACCTTC. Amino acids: CASSSGGDYGYTF.

The CDR3 DNA reads as TGCGCCAGCAGCCCGGCGGTCGGTTCCTACGAGCAGTACTTC. Its protein product is CASSPAVGSYEQYF. The rearrangement links TRBV5-1 to TRBJ2-7; no reliable D call. V was cut by 4 bases and J by 1 base, with 12 bases left in between. The V gene's germline CDR1 is SGHRS and CDR2 YFSETQ. This CDR3 has 14 residues.

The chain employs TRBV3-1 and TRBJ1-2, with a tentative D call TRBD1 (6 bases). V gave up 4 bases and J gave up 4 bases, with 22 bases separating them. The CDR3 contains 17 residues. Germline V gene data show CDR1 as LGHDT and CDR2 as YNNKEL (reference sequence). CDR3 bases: TGTGCCAGCAGCCTTATTGGCTCGGACAGCGACTTCTATGGCTACACCTTC. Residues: CASSLIGSDSDFYGYTF.

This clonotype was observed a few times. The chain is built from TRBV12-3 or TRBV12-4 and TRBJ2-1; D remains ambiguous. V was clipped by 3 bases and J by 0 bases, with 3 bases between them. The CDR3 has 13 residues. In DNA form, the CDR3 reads TGTGCCAGCAGTTTGGCCTCCTACAATGAGCAGTTCTTC. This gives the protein CASSLASYNEQFF.

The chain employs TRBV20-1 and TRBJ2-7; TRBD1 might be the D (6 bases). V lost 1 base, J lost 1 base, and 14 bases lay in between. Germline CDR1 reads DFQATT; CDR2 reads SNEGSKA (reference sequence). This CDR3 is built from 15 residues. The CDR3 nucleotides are TGCAGTGCTAGAGCACCCAGGGGAAGGTCCTACGAGCAGTACTTC. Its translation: CSARAPRGRSYEQYF.

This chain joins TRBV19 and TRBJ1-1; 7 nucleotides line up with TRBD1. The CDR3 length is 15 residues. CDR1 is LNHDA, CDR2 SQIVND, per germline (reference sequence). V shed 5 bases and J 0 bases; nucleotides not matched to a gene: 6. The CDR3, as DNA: TGTGCCAGTAGTGACGGTGGACAGGTGAACACTGAAGCTTTCTTT. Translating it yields CASSDGGQVNTEAFF.

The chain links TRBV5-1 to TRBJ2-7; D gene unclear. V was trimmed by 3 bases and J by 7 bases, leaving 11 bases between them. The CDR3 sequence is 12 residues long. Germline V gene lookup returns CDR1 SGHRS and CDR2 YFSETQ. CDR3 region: CASSWNAGEQYF. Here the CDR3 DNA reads TGCGCCAGCAGCTGGAATGCAGGAGAGCAGTACTTC.

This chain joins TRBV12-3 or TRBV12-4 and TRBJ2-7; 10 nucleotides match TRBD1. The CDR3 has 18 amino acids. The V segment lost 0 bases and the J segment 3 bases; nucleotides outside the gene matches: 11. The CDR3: CASSLAGRRRTGGYEQYF. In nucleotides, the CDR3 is TGTGCCAGCAGTTTAGCGGGCAGGAGAAGGACAGGGGGCTACGAGCAGTACTTC.

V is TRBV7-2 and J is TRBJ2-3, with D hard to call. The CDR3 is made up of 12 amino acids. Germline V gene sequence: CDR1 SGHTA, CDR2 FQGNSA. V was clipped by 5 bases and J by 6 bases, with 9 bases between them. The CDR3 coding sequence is TGTGCCAGCAGCCCCCGTTGGGATACGCAGTATTTT. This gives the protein CASSPRWDTQYF.

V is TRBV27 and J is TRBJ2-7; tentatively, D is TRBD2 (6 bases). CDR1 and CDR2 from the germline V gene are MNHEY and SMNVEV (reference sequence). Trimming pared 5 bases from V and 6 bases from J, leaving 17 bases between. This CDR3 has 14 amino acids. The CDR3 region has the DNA TGTGCCAGCAGTCCCCCCGGGACTCGTCGCGAGCAGTACTTC. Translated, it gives CASSPPGTRREQYF.

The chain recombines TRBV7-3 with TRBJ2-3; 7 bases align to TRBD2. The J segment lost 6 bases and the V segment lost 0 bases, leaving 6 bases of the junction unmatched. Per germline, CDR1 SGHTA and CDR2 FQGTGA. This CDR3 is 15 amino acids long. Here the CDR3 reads CASSLTGGKGDTQYF. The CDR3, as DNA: TGTGCCAGCAGCTTAACGGGAGGGAAAGGGGATACGCAGTATTTT. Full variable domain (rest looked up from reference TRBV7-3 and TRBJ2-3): GAGVSQTPSNKVTEKGKYVELRCDPISGHTALYWYRQSLGQGPEFLIYFQGTGAADDSGLPNDRFFAVRPEGSVSTLKIQRTERGDSAVYLCASSLTGGKGDTQYFGPGTRLTVL.

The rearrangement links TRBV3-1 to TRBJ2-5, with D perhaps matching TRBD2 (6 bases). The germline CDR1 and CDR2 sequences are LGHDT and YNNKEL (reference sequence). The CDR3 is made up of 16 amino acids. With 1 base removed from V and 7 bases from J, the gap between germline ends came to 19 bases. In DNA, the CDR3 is TGTGCCAGCAGCCAAGTCGCCGGGACTCCGAAGGGGACCCAGTACTTC. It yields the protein CASSQVAGTPKGTQYF.

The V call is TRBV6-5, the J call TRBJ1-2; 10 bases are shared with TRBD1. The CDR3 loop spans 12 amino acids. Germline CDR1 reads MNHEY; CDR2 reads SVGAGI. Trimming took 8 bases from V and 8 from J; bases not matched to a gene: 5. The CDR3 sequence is CASAGQGDGYTF. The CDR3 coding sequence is TGTGCCAGCGCTGGACAGGGGGACGGCTACACCTTC.

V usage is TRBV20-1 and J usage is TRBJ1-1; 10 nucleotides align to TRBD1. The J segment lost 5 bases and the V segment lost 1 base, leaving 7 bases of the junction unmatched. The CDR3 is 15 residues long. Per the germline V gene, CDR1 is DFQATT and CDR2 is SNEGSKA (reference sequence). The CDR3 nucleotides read TGCAGTGCTAGAGCCCCGGGACAGGGGATTACTGAAGCTTTCTTT. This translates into CSARAPGQGITEAFF.

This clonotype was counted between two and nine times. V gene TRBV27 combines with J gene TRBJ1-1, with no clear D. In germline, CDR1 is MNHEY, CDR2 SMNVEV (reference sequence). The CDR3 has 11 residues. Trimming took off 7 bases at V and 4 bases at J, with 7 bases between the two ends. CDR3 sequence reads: CASTRGTEAFF. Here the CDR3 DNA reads TGTGCCAGCACCCGGGGCACTGAAGCTTTCTTT.

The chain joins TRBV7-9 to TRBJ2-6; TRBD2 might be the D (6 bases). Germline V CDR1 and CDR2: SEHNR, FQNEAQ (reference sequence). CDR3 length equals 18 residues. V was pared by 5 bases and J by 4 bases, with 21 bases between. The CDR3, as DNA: TGTGCCAGCAGCCGCCCGCGGGACCCAGGGTCGGGGGCCAACGTCCTGACTTTC. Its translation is CASSRPRDPGSGANVLTF.